Below, 4 T cell receptor beta chains from the same sample are listed, as sequenced in a study of Ad26.COV2.S vaccination and SARS-CoV-2 variants. TCRdb's table, derived via immunoSEQ multiplex PCR, lists solely in-frame clones and lacks some. The data contain approximately 460,000 clones, approximately 90% of them seen just once; the ten biggest clones take up about 1.5%. As for treatment: 15 to 20 received Ad26.COV2.S at low or high dose, single or two shots; a few received placebo; per-sample allocation not given. Specimen acquisition occurred on day 63 following the initial vaccine or placebo injection. The sequences come from peripheral blood, collected in a trial of Ad26.COV2.S vaccine versus placebo. These receptors were obtained from a person between 18 and 65 years old who received the Ad26.COV2.S COVID-19 vaccine or a placebo.

This clone was recorded only once. This chain joins TRBV12-3 or TRBV12-4 and TRBJ2-2; D is unclear. The V and J ends lost 10 bases and 5 bases respectively, with 8 bases between them. The CDR3 has 11 amino acids. The CDR3 bases are TGTGCCACCTCAAGAACCGGGGAGCTGTTTTTT. Translation gives CATSRTGELFF.

The V call is TRBV5-1, the J call TRBJ2-1; either TRBD1 or TRBD2 may fit D (7 bases each). The CDR3 consists of 16 residues. V was pared by 3 bases and J by 5 bases, with 18 bases between. Germline V CDR1 and CDR2: SGHRS, YFSETQ. The CDR3 DNA reads as TGCGCCAGCAGCTACATCAGGGGGGGACGACACAATGAGCAGTTCTTC. Its protein is CASSYIRGGRHNEQFF.

The rearrangement links TRBV5-8 to TRBJ2-6; unclear D gene. The V gene lost 3 bases and the J gene lost 4 bases, with 8 bases spanning the gap. Germline V gene sequence: CDR1 SGHTS, CDR2 YDEGEE. CDR3 length: 14 residues. The CDR3 loop reads CASSSRQGANVLTF. CDR3 bases: TGTGCCAGCAGCTCTCGTCAGGGGGCCAACGTCCTGACTTTC.

The CDR3: CASSVGYDRSYGYTF. The CDR3 region has the DNA TGTGCCAGCAGCGTAGGTTATGACAGGTCATATGGCTACACCTTC. V and J are TRBV9 and TRBJ1-2, with a possible D match to TRBD1 (6 bases). The CDR3 extends over 15 amino acids. CDR1 is SGDLS, CDR2 YYNGEE, per germline. Trimming shortened V by 0 bases and J by 5 bases, and 14 bases separated the two germline ends.